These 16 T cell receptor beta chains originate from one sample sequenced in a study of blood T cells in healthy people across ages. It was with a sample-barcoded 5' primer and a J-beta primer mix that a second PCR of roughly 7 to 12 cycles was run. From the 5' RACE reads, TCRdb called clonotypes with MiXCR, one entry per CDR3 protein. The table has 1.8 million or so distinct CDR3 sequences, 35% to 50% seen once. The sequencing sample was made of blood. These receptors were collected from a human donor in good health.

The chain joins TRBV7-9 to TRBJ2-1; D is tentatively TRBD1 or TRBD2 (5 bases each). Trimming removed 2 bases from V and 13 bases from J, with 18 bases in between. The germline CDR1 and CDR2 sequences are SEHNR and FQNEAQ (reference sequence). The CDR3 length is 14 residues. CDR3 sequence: CASSLSGASRTQFF. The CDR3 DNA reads TGTGCCAGCAGCTTATCCGGGGCCTCCAGGACCCAGTTCTTC.

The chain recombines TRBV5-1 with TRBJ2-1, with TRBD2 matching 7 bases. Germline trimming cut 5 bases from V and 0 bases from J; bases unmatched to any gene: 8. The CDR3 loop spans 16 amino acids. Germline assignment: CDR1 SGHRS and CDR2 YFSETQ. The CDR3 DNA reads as TGCGCCAGCAGGCTCTCGGGGGGAATCTCCTACAATGAGCAGTTCTTC. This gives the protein CASRLSGGISYNEQFF.

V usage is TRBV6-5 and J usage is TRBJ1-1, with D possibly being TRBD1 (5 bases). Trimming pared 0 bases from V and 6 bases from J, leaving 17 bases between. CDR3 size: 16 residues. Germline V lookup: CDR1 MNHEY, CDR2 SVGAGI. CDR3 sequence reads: CASSYSGRAISAEAFF. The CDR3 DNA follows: TGTGCCAGCAGTTACTCGGGCAGGGCAATTTCCGCTGAAGCTTTCTTT.

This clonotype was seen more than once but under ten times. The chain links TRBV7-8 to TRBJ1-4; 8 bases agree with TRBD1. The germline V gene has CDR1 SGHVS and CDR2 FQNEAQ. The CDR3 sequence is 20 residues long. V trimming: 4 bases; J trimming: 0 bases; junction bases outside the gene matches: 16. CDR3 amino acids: CASSSLVTGVLSATNEKLFF. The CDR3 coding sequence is TGTGCCAGCAGCTCCCTAGTGACAGGGGTACTATCCGCAACTAATGAAAAACTGTTTTTT. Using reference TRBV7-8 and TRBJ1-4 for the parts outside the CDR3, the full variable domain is GAGVSQSPRYKVAKRGQDVALRCDPISGHVSLFWYQQALGQGPEFLTYFQNEAQLDKSGLPSDRFFAERPEGSVSTLKIQRTQQEDSAVYLCASSSLVTGVLSATNEKLFFGSGTQLSVL.

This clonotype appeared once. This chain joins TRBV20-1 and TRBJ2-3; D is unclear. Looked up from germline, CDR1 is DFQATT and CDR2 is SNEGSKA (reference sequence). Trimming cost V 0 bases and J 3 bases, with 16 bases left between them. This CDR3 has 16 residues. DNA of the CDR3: TGCAGTGCTAGAGATGAGGTGGCACCTTATACAGATACGCAGTATTTT. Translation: CSARDEVAPYTDTQYF.

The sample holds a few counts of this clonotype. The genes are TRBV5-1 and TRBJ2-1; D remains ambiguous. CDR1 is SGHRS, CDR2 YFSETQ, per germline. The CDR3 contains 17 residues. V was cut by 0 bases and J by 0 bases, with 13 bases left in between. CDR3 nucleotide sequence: TGCGCCAGCAGCTTGGAGGGCTCCGACTTCTCCTACAATGAGCAGTTCTTC. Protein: CASSLEGSDFSYNEQFF.

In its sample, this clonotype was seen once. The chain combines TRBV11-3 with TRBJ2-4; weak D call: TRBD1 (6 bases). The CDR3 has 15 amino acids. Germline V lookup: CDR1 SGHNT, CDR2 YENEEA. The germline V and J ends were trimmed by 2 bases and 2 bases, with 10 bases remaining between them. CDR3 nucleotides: TGTGCCAGCAGCTTAAATACAGGGACCAAAAACATTCAGTACTTC. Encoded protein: CASSLNTGTKNIQYF.

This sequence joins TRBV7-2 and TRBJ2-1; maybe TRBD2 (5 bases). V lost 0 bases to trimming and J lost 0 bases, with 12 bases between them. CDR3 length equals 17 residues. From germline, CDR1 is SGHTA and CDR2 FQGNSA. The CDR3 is CASSLAEEASSYNEQFF. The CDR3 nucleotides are TGTGCCAGCAGCTTAGCGGAGGAGGCCTCCTCCTACAATGAGCAGTTCTTC.

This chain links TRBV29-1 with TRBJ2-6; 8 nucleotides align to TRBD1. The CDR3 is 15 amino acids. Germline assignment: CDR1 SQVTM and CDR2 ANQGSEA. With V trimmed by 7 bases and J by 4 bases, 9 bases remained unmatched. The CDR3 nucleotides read TGCAGCGCCGTAAACAGGGGGACAGGGGCCAACGTCCTGACTTTC. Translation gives CSAVNRGTGANVLTF.

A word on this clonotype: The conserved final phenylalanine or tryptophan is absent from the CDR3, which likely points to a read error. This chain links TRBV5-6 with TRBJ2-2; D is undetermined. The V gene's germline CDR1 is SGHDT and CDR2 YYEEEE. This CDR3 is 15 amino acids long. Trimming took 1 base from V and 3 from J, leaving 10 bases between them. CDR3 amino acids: CASSLFSGHTGELFC. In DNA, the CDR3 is TGTGCCAGCAGCTTGTTTTCAGGTCACACCGGGGAGCTGTTTTGT.

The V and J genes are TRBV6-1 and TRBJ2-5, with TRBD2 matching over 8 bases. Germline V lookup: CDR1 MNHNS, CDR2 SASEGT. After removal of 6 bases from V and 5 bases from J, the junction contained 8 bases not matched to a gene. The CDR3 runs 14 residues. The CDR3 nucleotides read TGTGCCAGCAGGTTGAGCGGGGGCGGGGAGACCCAGTACTTC. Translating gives CASRLSGGGETQYF.

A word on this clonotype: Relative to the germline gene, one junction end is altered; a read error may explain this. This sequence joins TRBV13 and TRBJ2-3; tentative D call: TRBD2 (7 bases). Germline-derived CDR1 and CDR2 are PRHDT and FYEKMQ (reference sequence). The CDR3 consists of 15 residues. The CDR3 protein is CASSTAGASTGTQYF. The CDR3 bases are TGTGCCAGCAGCACCGCGGGGGCTAGCACAGGTACGCAGTATTTT. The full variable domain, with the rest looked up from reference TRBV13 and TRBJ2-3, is AAGVIQSPRHLIKEKRETATLKCYPIPRHDTVYWYQQGPGQDPQFLISFYEKMQSDKGSIPDRFSAQQFSDYHSELNMSSLELGDSALYFCASSTAGASTGTQYFGPGTRLTVL.

For the CDR3, the DNA is TGTGCCAGCAGCTTATTCCAGGGGGCGGACACTGAAGCTTTCTTT. This codes for CASSLFQGADTEAFF. The chain couples TRBV7-2 to TRBJ1-1, with TRBD1 matching 8 bases. This CDR3 spans 15 amino acids. Germline-derived CDR1 and CDR2 are SGHTA and FQGNSA. With 2 bases clipped from V and 3 bases from J, the junction kept 5 bases outside the gene matches.

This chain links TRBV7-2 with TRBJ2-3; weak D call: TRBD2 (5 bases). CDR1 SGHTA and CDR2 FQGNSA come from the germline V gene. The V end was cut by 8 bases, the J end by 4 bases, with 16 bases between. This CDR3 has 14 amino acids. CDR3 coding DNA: TGTGCCAGCTCCGGGGTGGGAGCAGCAGATACGCAGTATTTT. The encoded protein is CASSGVGAADTQYF.

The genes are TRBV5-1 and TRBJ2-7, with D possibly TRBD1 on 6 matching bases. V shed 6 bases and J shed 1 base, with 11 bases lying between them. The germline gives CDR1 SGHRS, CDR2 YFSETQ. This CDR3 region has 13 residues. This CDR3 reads CASTGQWSYEQYF. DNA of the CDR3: TGCGCCAGCACAGGACAGTGGTCCTACGAGCAGTACTTC.

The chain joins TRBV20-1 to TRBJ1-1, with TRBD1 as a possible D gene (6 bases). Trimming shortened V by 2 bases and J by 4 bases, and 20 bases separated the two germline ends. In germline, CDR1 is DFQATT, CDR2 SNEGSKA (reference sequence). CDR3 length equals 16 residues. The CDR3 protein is CSARTTGIGEGTEAFF. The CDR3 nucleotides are TGCAGTGCTAGAACTACAGGGATCGGGGAGGGCACTGAAGCTTTCTTT.